What follows are 9 T cell receptor beta chains derived from one specimen sequenced in a study of CD8 T cells in Susac syndrome (dated by TCRdb to between 2018 and 2021). Library creation used the immunoSEQ multiplex PCR assay. RNA was extracted using the RNeasy kit, and roughly 0.5 to 1 ug of the RNA was reverse transcribed with random hexamers. TCRdb trimmed the raw reads at Q25, called clones with MiXCR and kept productive beta chains. Entries are consolidated by CDR3 protein sequence, retaining the most common genes and DNA. This sample gives about 130,000 distinct CDR3 sequences in total; approximately 95% of them show up just once. The ten largest clones capture over 0.15% of the sample. Sequenced sample: CD8+ T cells from PBMCs. These receptors were collected from a human donor with Susac syndrome.

The chain recombines TRBV4-1 with TRBJ2-5; D gene ambiguous. V lost 5 bases and J 0 bases, leaving 7 bases between the germline ends. This CDR3 region has 13 residues. CDR1 and CDR2 (germline): MGHRA, YSYEKL. This CDR3 is CASSFLHQETQYF. In DNA, the CDR3 is TGCGCCAGCAGCTTTCTGCACCAAGAGACCCAGTACTTC.

The gene calls are TRBV5-1 and TRBJ2-1, with 9 bases matching TRBD2. In germline, CDR1 is SGHRS, CDR2 YFSETQ. With 4 bases clipped from V and 4 bases from J, the junction kept 9 bases outside the gene matches. The CDR3 consists of 16 residues. CDR3 sequence: CASSAGSGRPYNEQFF. CDR3 bases: TGCGCCAGCAGCGCGGGAAGCGGGAGGCCTTACAATGAGCAGTTCTTC.

J is TRBJ2-7 and V is TRBV9, with 11 bases matching TRBD2. The CDR3 spans 14 residues. V lost 2 bases, J lost 4 bases, and 2 bases stayed unmatched. Germline loops: CDR1 SGDLS, CDR2 YYNGEE. The CDR3 DNA sequence: TGTGCCAGCAGCGTCGGGACTAGCGGTTACGAGCAGTACTTC. Protein sequence: CASSVGTSGYEQYF.

V is TRBV7-8 and J is TRBJ1-1; D not resolved. CDR1 is SGHVS and CDR2 is FQNEAQ in the germline V gene. V lost 5 bases and J 3 bases, leaving 10 bases between the germline ends. The CDR3 totals 13 residues. The CDR3 DNA reads as TGTGCCAGCAGCCGCTCCACGTACACTGAAGCTTTCTTT. Amino acid sequence: CASSRSTYTEAFF.

V and J are TRBV12-3 or TRBV12-4 and TRBJ2-7; tentatively, D is TRBD2 (5 bases). V lost 8 bases, J lost 3 bases, and 17 bases lay in between. The CDR3 totals 14 residues. The CDR3, as DNA: TGTGCCAGCCTTGGTGGAGGAGACGGCTACGAGCAGTACTTC. This codes for CASLGGGDGYEQYF.

The chain links TRBV7-2 to TRBJ2-5, with D possibly being TRBD2 (6 bases). CDR1 and CDR2 (germline): SGHTA, FQGNSA. This CDR3 comprises 18 residues. Trimming removed 5 bases from V and 0 bases from J, with 22 bases in between. This chain's CDR3 is CASSPQYPGDLYQETQYF. CDR3 coding DNA: TGTGCCAGCAGCCCACAATATCCGGGAGACCTCTACCAAGAGACCCAGTACTTC.

J is TRBJ2-7 and V is TRBV6-5, with D perhaps TRBD2 (5 bases). The CDR3 loop spans 14 amino acids. V was pared by 8 bases and J by 2 bases, with 16 bases between. Germline loops: CDR1 MNHEY, CDR2 SVGAGI. The DNA of the CDR3 is TGTGCCAGCGCCCGAGGCGGGCGCCCCTACGAGCAGTACTTC. Its protein product is CASARGGRPYEQYF.

The V and J genes are TRBV12-3 or TRBV12-4 and TRBJ2-7, with a possible D match to TRBD2 (5 bases). The CDR3 extends over 13 amino acids. V lost 6 bases to trimming and J lost 5 bases, with 14 bases between them. CDR3: CASSRGSAHEQYF. DNA of the CDR3: TGTGCCAGCAGCCGGGGATCTGCCCACGAGCAGTACTTC.

V and J are TRBV19 and TRBJ1-1; TRBD1 agrees at 10 bases. Unmatched junction bases numbered 1, after V lost 5 bases and J lost 7 bases. Looked up from germline, CDR1 is LNHDA and CDR2 is SQIVND (reference sequence). This CDR3 has 12 residues. The CDR3 here is CASSGDRGEAFF. The CDR3 DNA sequence: TGTGCCAGTAGTGGGGACAGGGGTGAAGCTTTCTTT.